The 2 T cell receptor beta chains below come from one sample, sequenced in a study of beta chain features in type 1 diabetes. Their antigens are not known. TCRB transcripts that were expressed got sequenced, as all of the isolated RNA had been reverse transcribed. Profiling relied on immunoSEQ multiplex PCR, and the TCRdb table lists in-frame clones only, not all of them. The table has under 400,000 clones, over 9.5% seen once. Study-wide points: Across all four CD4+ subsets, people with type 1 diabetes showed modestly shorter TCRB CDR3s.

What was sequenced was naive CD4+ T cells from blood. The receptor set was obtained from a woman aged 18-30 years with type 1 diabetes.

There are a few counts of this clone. The CDR3 loop reads CATRDRASYGYTF. DNA for the CDR3: TGTGCCACGAGGGACAGAGCCTCCTATGGCTACACCTTC. V gene TRBV2 combines with J gene TRBJ1-2; 7 positions agree with TRBD1. This CDR3 contains 13 residues. CDR1 and CDR2 from the germline V gene are SNHLY and FYNNEI. The V segment lost 10 bases and the J segment 4 bases; nucleotides outside the gene matches: 9.

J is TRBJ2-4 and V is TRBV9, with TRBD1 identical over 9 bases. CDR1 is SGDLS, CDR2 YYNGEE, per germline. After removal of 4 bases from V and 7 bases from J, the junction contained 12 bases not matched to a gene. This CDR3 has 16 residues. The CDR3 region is CASSPNPGTGNNIQYF. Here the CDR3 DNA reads TGTGCCAGCAGCCCAAACCCCGGGACAGGGAATAACATTCAGTACTTC.